This T cell receptor beta chain emerged from a study of T-cell memory formation after mild COVID-19. Per the germline V gene, CDR1 is SGHTA and CDR2 is FQGNSA. The CDR3 consists of 14 residues. Trimming removed 1 base from V and 4 bases from J, with 11 bases in between. This clonotype came up many times. MiXCR, run by TCRdb on the 5' RACE reads, gives a single entry per CDR3 protein. The sample records tens of thousands of distinct CDR3 sequences, about 6.1% being singletons. The sequencing sample was made of PBMCs or a T cell subset sorted from them (not recorded which). The rearrangement joins TRBV7-2 to TRBJ2-7; possibly TRBD2 for D (5 bases). The TCR comes from an adult who had mild COVID-19 (a few samples of this study predate the infection). Cell type and time point are not known. CDR3 in amino acids: CASSLVGNEYEQYF. CDR3 nucleotides: TGTGCCAGCAGCTTAGTCGGGAACGAATACGAGCAGTACTTC.